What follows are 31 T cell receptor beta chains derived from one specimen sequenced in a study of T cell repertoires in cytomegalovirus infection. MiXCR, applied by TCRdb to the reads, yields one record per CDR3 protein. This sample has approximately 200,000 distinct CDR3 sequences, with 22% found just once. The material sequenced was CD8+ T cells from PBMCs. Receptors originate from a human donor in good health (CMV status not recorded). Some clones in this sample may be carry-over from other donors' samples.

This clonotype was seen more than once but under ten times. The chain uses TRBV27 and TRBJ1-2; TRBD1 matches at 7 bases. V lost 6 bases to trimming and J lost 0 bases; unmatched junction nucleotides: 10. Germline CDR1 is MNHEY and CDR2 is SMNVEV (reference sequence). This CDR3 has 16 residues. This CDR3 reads CASRGQKGPTNYGYTF. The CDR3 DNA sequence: TGTGCCAGCAGGGGACAGAAAGGCCCGACTAACTATGGCTACACCTTC.

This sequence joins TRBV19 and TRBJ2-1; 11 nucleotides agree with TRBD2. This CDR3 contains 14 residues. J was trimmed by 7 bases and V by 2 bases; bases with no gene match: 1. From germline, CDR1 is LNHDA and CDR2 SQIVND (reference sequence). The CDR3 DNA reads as TGTGCCAGTAGTATACTAGCGGGGGGTAATGAGCAGTTCTTC. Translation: CASSILAGGNEQFF.

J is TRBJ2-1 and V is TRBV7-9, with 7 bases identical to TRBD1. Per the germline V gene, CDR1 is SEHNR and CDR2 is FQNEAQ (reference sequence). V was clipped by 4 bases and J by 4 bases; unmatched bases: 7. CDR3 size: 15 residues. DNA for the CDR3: TGTGCCAGCAGCTACCGGGACAGAAATTACAATGAGCAGTTCTTC. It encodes CASSYRDRNYNEQFF.

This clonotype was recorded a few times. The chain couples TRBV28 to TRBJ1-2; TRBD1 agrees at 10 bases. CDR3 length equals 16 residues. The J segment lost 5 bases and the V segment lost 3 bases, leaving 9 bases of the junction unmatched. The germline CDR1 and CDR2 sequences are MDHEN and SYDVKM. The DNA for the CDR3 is TGTGCCAGCAGTTTTATTTCGACAGGGGGCGGGTATGGCTACACCTTC. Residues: CASSFISTGGGYGYTF.

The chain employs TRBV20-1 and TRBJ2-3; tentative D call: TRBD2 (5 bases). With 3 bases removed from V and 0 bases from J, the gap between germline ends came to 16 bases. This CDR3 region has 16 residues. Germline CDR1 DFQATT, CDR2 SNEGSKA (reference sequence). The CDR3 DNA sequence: TGCAGTGCTAGGCCCCTAGCAGAGCTCAGCACAGATACGCAGTATTTT. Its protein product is CSARPLAELSTDTQYF.

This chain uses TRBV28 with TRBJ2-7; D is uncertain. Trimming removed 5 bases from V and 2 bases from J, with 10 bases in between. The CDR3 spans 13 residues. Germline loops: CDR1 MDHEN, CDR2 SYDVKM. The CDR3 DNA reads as TGTGCCAGCAGTCTTGACGGAGCCTACGAGCAGTACTTC. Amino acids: CASSLDGAYEQYF.

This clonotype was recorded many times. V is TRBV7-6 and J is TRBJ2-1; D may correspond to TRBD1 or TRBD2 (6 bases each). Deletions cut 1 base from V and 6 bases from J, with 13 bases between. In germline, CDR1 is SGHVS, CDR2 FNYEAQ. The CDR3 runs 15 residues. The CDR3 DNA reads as TGTGCCAGCAGCTTAGGTGGGGGGCCTGTCAATGAGCAGTTCTTC. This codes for CASSLGGGPVNEQFF.

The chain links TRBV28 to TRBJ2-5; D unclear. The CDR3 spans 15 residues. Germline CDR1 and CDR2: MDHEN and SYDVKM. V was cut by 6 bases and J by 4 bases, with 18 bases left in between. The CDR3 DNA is TGTGCCAGCAGGGATAAGGGAAACGTGGGAGAGACCCAGTACTTC. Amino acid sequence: CASRDKGNVGETQYF.

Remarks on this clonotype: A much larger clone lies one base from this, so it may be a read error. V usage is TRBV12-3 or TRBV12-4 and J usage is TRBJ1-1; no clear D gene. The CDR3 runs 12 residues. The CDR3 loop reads CASRSLAVEAYF. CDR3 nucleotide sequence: TGTGCCAGCAGATCCTTGGCGGTTGAAGCTTACTTT.

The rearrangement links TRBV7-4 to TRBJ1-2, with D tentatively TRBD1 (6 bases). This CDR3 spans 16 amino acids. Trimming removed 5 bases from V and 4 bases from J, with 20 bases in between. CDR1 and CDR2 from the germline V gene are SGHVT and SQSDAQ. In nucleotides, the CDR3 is TGTGCCAGCAGCAGCTCCGGGGGGCCGGAAGGCTATGGCTACACCTTC. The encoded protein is CASSSSGGPEGYGYTF.

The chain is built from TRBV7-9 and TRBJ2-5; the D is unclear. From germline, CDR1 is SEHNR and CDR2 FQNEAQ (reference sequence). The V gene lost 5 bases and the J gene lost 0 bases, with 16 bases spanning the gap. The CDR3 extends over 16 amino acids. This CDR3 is CASSPYPRQDQETQYF. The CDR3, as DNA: TGTGCCAGCAGCCCCTACCCACGCCAAGACCAAGAGACCCAGTACTTC. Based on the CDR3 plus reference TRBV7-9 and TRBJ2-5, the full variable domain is DTGVSQNPRHKITKRGQNVTFRCDPISEHNRLYWYRQTLGQGPEFLTYFQNEAQLEKSRLLSDRFSAERPKGSFSTLEIQRTEQGDSAMYLCASSPYPRQDQETQYFGPGTRLLVL.

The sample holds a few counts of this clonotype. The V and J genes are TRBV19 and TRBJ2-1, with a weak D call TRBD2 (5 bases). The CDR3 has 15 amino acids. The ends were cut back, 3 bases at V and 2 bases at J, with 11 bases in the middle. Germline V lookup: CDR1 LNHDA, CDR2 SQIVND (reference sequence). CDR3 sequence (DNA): TGTGCCAGTAGTATTATAGGAGGAACCTACAATGAGCAGTTCTTC. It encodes CASSIIGGTYNEQFF.

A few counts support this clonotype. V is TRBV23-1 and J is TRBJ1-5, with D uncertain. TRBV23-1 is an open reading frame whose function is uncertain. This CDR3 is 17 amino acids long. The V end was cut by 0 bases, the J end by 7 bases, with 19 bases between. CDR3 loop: CASSQSEDTYPRQPQHF. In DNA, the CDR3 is TGCGCCAGCAGTCAATCGGAAGACACCTATCCACGGCAGCCCCAGCATTTT.

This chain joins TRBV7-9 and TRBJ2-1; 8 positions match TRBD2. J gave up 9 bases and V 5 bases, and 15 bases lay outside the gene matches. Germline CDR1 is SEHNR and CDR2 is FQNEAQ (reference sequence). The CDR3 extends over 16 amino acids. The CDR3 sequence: CASSPPSGGQLVEQFF. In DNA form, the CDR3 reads TGTGCCAGCAGCCCACCCAGCGGGGGCCAGTTGGTTGAGCAGTTCTTC.

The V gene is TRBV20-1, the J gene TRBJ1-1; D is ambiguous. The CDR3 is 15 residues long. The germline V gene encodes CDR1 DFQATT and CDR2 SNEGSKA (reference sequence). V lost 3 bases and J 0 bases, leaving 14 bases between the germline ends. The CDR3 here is CSASGALSLNTEAFF. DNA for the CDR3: TGCAGTGCTAGCGGCGCCCTATCCCTGAACACTGAAGCTTTCTTT.

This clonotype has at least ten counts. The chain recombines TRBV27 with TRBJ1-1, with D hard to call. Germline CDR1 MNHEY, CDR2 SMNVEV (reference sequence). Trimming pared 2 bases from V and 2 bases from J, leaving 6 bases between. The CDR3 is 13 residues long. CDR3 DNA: TGTGCCAGCAGTTTACTCAGCAACACTGAAGCTTTCTTT. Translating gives CASSLLSNTEAFF.

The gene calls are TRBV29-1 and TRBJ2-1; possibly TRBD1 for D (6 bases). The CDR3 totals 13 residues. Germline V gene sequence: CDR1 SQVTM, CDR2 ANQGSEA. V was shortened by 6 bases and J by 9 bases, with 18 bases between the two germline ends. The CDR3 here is CSVEFNRGGEQFF. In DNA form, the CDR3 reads TGCAGCGTCGAATTCAATCGAGGGGGTGAGCAGTTCTTC.

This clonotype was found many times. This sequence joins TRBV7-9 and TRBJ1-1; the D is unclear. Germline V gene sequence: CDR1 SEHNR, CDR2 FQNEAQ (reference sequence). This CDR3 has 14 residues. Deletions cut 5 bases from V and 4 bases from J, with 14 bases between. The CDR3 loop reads CASSQRVESTEAFF. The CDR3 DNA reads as TGTGCCAGCAGCCAACGTGTAGAGAGCACTGAAGCTTTCTTT.

The CDR3 reads CASSIARGRRNEQFF. The CDR3 coding sequence is TGTGCCAGTAGTATAGCCAGGGGGCGCAGAAATGAGCAGTTCTTC. V usage is TRBV19 and J usage is TRBJ2-1, with 8 bases identical to TRBD1. Per the germline V gene, CDR1 is LNHDA and CDR2 is SQIVND (reference sequence). Unmatched junction bases numbered 6, after V lost 1 base and J lost 7 bases. The CDR3 is 15 residues long.

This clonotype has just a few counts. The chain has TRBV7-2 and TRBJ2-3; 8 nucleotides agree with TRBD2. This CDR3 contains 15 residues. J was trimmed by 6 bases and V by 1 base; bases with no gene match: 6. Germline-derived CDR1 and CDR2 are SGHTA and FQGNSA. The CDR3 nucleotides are TGTGCCAGCAGCTTAGGGGCGGGGGGCCGGGATACGCAGTATTTT. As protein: CASSLGAGGRDTQYF. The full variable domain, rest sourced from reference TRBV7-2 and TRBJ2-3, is GAGVSQSPSNKVTEKGKDVELRCDPISGHTALYWYRQSLGQGLEFLIYFQGNSAPDKSGLPSDRFSAERTGGSVSTLTIQRTQQEDSAVYLCASSLGAGGRDTQYFGPGTRLTVL.

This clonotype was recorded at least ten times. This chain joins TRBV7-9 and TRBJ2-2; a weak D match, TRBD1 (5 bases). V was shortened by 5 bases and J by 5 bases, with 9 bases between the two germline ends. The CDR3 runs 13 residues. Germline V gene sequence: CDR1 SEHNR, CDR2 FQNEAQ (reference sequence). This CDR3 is CASSPKGTGELFF. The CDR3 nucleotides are TGTGCCAGCAGCCCTAAGGGGACCGGGGAGCTGTTTTTT.

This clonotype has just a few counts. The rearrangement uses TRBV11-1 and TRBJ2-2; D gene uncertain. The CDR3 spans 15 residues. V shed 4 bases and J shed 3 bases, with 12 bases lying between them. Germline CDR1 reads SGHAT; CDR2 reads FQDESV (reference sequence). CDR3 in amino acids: CASSYSTLDTGELFF. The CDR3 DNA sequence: TGTGCCAGCAGCTACAGTACGTTGGACACCGGGGAGCTGTTTTTT.

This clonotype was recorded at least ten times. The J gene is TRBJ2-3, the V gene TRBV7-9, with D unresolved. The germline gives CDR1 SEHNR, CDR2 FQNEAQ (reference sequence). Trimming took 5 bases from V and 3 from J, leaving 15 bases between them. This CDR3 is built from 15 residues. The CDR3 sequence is CASSPSWAVTDTQYF. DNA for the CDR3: TGTGCCAGCAGCCCCTCTTGGGCGGTGACAGATACGCAGTATTTT.

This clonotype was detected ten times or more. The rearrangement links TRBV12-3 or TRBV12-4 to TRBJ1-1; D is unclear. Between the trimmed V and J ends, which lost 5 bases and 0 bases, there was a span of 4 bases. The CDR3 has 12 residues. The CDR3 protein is CASSPMNTEAFF. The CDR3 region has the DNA TGTGCCAGCAGTCCTATGAACACTGAAGCTTTCTTT.

The CDR3: CASSRRGRGARSYEQYF. The CDR3, as DNA: TGTGCCAGCAGTCGACGGGGGCGCGGGGCTCGGAGTTACGAGCAGTACTTC. The chain uses TRBV6-5 and TRBJ2-7; D is perhaps TRBD1 or TRBD2 (6 bases each). Between the trimmed V and J ends, which lost 5 bases and 4 bases, there was a span of 24 bases. Germline loops: CDR1 MNHEY, CDR2 SVGAGI. The CDR3 has 17 residues.

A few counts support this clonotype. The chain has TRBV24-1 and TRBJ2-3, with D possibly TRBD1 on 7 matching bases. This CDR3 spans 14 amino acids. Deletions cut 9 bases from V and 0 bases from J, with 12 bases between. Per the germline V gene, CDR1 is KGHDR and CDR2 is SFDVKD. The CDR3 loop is CATRGTASTDTQYF. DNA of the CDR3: TGTGCCACCCGCGGGACAGCGAGCACAGATACGCAGTATTTT.

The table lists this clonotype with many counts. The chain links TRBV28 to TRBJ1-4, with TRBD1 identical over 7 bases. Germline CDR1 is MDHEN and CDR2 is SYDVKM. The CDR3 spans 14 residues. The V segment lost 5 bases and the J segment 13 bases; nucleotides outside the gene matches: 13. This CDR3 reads CASSLSPTGPLLFF. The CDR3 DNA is TGTGCCAGCAGTCTCTCCCCGACAGGGCCATTACTGTTTTTT. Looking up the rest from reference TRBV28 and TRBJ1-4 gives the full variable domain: DVKVTQSSRYLVKRTGEKVFLECVQDMDHENMFWYRQDPGLGLRLIYFSYDVKMKEKGDIPEGYSVSREKKERFSLILESASTNQTSMYLCASSLSPTGPLLFFGSGTQLSVL.

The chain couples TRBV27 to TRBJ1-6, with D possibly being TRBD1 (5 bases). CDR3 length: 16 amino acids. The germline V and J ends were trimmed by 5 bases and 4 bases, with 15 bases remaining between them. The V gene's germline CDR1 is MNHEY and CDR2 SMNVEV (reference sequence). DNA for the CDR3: TGTGCCAGCAGTGACCTGACAGTCCGTTATAATTCACCCCTCCACTTT. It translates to CASSDLTVRYNSPLHF.

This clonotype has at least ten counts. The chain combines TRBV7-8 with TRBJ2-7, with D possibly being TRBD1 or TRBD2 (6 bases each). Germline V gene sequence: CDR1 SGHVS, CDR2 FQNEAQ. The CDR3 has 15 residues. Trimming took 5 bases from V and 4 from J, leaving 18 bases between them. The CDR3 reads CASSLEGGNWYEQYF. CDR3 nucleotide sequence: TGTGCCAGCAGCCTAGAGGGGGGCAATTGGTACGAGCAGTACTTC.

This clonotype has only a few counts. The CDR3 coding sequence is TGTGCCAGCAGTCGACATACCTCGTCCTATGGCTACACCTTC. Protein: CASSRHTSSYGYTF. The chain recombines TRBV27 with TRBJ1-2; D is uncertain. This CDR3 contains 14 residues. Trimming cost V 5 bases and J 4 bases, with 14 bases left between them. Per germline, CDR1 MNHEY and CDR2 SMNVEV (reference sequence).

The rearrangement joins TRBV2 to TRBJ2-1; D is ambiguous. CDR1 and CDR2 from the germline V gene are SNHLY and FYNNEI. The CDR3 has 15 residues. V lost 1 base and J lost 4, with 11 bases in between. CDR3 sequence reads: CASSEGQVVYNEQFF. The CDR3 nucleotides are TGTGCCAGCAGTGAAGGGCAGGTCGTTTACAATGAGCAGTTCTTC.